Listed here are 20 T cell receptor beta chains from one sample, sequenced in a study of OX40 agonist ivuxolimab in advanced cancers. Sequencing used immunoSEQ multiplex PCR; TCRdb keeps in-frame clones, though not all of them. The repertoire consists of about 70,000 clones, with 81% occurring once and the leading ten covering about 5%. Sequencing used CD4+ or CD8+ T cells sorted from blood, obtained in a trial of the OX40 agonist ivuxolimab. These receptors were obtained from an adult with an advanced solid tumor such as melanoma, head and neck, liver or kidney cancer.

This chain links TRBV19 with TRBJ1-2; TRBD1 is a possible D gene (5 bases). CDR1 is LNHDA and CDR2 is SQIVND in the germline V gene (reference sequence). Deletions cut 7 bases from V and 4 bases from J, with 13 bases between. CDR3 length: 13 amino acids. The CDR3 sequence is CASKAGNLYGYTF. DNA of the CDR3: TGTGCCAGTAAGGCAGGGAACCTCTATGGCTACACCTTC.

This sequence joins TRBV30 and TRBJ2-5; TRBD2 matches 13 bases. Germline CDR1 GTSNPN, CDR2 SVGIG (reference sequence). The trim removed 3 bases at V and 4 bases at J, leaving 8 bases unmatched. The CDR3 consists of 16 residues. In DNA, the CDR3 is TGTGCCTGGAGCCGCACTAGCGGGAGGGCAGGAGAGACCCAGTACTTC. It codes for CAWSRTSGRAGETQYF.

The genes are TRBV10-1 and TRBJ1-5; D ambiguous. The V gene's germline CDR1 is WNHNN and CDR2 SYGVQD (reference sequence). V was trimmed by 2 bases and J by 7 bases, leaving 6 bases between them. The CDR3 totals 12 residues. The CDR3, as DNA: TGCGCCAGCAGTGAGGGGTCACAGCCCCAGCATTTT. As protein: CASSEGSQPQHF.

The chain joins TRBV5-1 to TRBJ2-3; 7 bases are a match to TRBD2. CDR1 is SGHRS and CDR2 is YFSETQ in the germline V gene. The junction had 9 bases not matched to a gene; V was cut back by 4 bases and J by 1 base. CDR3 length: 16 amino acids. The CDR3 DNA sequence: TGCGCCAGCAGCCCCACGGGGGGAGTAGGCACAGATACGCAGTATTTT. Amino acids: CASSPTGGVGTDTQYF.

The chain uses TRBV21-1 and TRBJ1-1; the D call of TRBD1 is as the table states it, not checked on the DNA. TRBV21-1 is a pseudogene segment. The CDR3 consists of 15 residues. CDR3 nucleotides: TGTGCCAGCACCGAGGGACAGGGGATGAACACTGAAGCTTTCTTT. As protein: CASTEGQGMNTEAFF.

The V and J genes are TRBV29-1 and TRBJ2-1, with 8 positions matching TRBD1. Per germline, CDR1 SQVTM and CDR2 ANQGSEA. J was trimmed by 2 bases and V by 4 bases; bases with no gene match: 4. The CDR3 has 14 residues. This CDR3 is CSVAGQGTYNEQFF. In DNA form, the CDR3 reads TGCAGCGTTGCCGGACAGGGAACCTACAATGAGCAGTTCTTC.

The V gene is TRBV11-1, the J gene TRBJ2-2, with 8 bases matching TRBD1. The CDR3 sequence is 16 residues long. With 4 bases clipped from V and 0 bases from J, the junction kept 4 bases outside the gene matches. Germline loops: CDR1 SGHAT, CDR2 FQDESV (reference sequence). The CDR3 loop is CASSSRQGSNTGELFF. The CDR3, as DNA: TGTGCCAGCAGCTCGCGACAGGGGTCGAACACCGGGGAGCTGTTTTTT.

V usage is TRBV5-4 and J usage is TRBJ2-7; 12 nucleotides line up with TRBD2. CDR1 and CDR2 from the germline V gene are SGHNT and YYREEE (reference sequence). The CDR3 consists of 15 residues. Unmatched junction bases numbered 9, after V lost 4 bases and J lost 7 bases. CDR3 sequence (DNA): TGTGCCAGCAGCCCCGGGACTAGCGGGTCTGAGGAGCAGTACTTC. Translation gives CASSPGTSGSEEQYF.

This chain joins TRBV6-5 and TRBJ2-7; D ambiguous. Between the trimmed V and J ends, which lost 0 bases and 4 bases, there was a span of 7 bases. Germline V gene data show CDR1 as MNHEY and CDR2 as SVGAGI. The CDR3 extends over 13 amino acids. CDR3 protein: CASSYSTAYEQYF. The CDR3 nucleotides are TGTGCCAGCAGTTACTCGACGGCATACGAGCAGTACTTC.

In its sample, this clone ranks as medium-sized (0.01 to 0.1%). The V call is TRBV10-3, the J call TRBJ1-2, with D maybe TRBD1 (6 bases). The CDR3 has 13 amino acids. Per the germline V gene, CDR1 is ENHRY and CDR2 is SYGVKD. The V gene lost 10 bases and the J gene lost 10 bases, with 22 bases spanning the gap. CDR3 in DNA: TGTGCCACCTACCCCGGGTCAGGGGAGGACTACACCTTC. It codes for CATYPGSGEDYTF.

The J gene is TRBJ2-6, the V gene TRBV2; no definite D call. Germline-derived CDR1 and CDR2 are SNHLY and FYNNEI. CDR3 size: 16 residues. V lost 6 bases, J lost 1 base, and 13 bases lay in between. The CDR3 is CASSPGPKSGANVLTF. The CDR3 DNA reads TGTGCCAGCAGCCCGGGTCCCAAATCTGGGGCCAACGTCCTGACTTTC.

The CDR3 bases are TGTGCCAGCAGTTTAAAGTGGGATCAGCCCCAGCATTTT. Protein: CASSLKWDQPQHF. The rearrangement joins TRBV27 to TRBJ1-5, with D hard to call. CDR1 is MNHEY and CDR2 is SMNVEV in the germline V gene (reference sequence). This CDR3 spans 13 amino acids. Between the trimmed V and J ends, which lost 2 bases and 5 bases, there was a span of 7 bases.

The rearrangement uses TRBV18 and TRBJ2-4; tentatively, D is TRBD2 (5 bases). The germline V gene has CDR1 KGHSH and CDR2 LQKENI. The V end was cut by 2 bases, the J end by 10 bases, with 12 bases between. The CDR3 contains 13 residues. In DNA form, the CDR3 reads TGTGCCAGCTCACCAGGGAGAGACCAAATTCAGTACTTC. It specifies CASSPGRDQIQYF.

This sequence joins TRBV19 and TRBJ2-5; no reliable D call. The CDR3 spans 15 residues. The germline V and J ends were trimmed by 3 bases and 0 bases, with 11 bases remaining between them. Germline loops: CDR1 LNHDA, CDR2 SQIVND (reference sequence). CDR3 loop: CASSIFGKNQETQYF. CDR3 DNA sequence: TGTGCCAGTAGTATTTTCGGAAAGAACCAAGAGACCCAGTACTTC.

This clone showed up just once. The chain's CDR3 is CASSILGDAQANYGYTF. The CDR3 DNA follows: TGTGCCAGTAGTATCCTCGGGGATGCCCAAGCTAACTATGGCTACACCTTC. The rearrangement joins TRBV19 to TRBJ1-2; the D is unclear. Trimming cost V 3 bases and J 0 bases, with 17 bases left between them. The CDR3 is made up of 17 amino acids. Germline CDR1 reads LNHDA; CDR2 reads SQIVND (reference sequence). The entire variable domain, with the rest obtained from reference TRBV19 and TRBJ1-2, is as follows: DGGITQSPKYLFRKEGQNVTLSCEQNLNHDAMYWYRQDPGQGLRLIYYSQIVNDFQKGDIAEGYSVSREKKESFPLTVTSAQKNPTAFYLCASSILGDAQANYGYTFGSGTRLTVV.

The V gene is TRBV2, the J gene TRBJ2-7; D is unresolved. Germline CDR1 SNHLY, CDR2 FYNNEI. This CDR3 comprises 10 residues. V lost 5 bases, J lost 4 bases, and 3 bases lay in between. CDR3: CASSNYEQYF. For the CDR3, the DNA is TGTGCCAGCAGTAATTACGAGCAGTACTTC. Together with reference TRBV2 and TRBJ2-7, the CDR3 gives the full variable domain: EPEVTQTPSHQVTQMGQEVILRCVPISNHLYFYWYRQILGQKVEFLVSFYNNEISEKSEIFDDQFSVERPDGSNFTLKIRSTKLEDSAMYFCASSNYEQYFGPGTRLTVT.

The chain links TRBV5-6 to TRBJ1-4; D might be TRBD1 (6 bases). This CDR3 has 13 residues. The germline V gene has CDR1 SGHDT and CDR2 YYEEEE. Trimming pared 4 bases from V and 8 bases from J, leaving 12 bases between. The CDR3 protein is CASSPGGHEKLFF. The CDR3 DNA reads as TGTGCCAGCAGCCCGGGGGGGCACGAAAAACTGTTTTTT.

The chain combines TRBV15 with TRBJ2-5; no clear D gene. V was shortened by 0 bases and J by 1 base, with 9 bases between the two germline ends. Germline lookup yields CDR1 LNHNV and CDR2 YYDKDF (reference sequence). The CDR3 consists of 15 residues. The CDR3 DNA sequence: TGTGCCACCAGCAGAGATAGGGCCGGCCAAGAGACCCAGTACTTC. Translated, it gives CATSRDRAGQETQYF.

This clone appeared a few times. This chain connects TRBV29-1 to TRBJ2-7; D gene unclear. The germline V gene has CDR1 SQVTM and CDR2 ANQGSEA. This CDR3 contains 13 residues. Trimming took off 2 bases at V and 3 bases at J, with 11 bases between the two ends. CDR3 sequence: CSVESDKDYEQYF. CDR3 nucleotide sequence: TGCAGCGTTGAATCCGACAAAGACTACGAGCAGTACTTC.

This sequence joins TRBV5-1 and TRBJ1-4; the D is unclear. CDR3 size: 14 residues. The ends were cut back, 2 bases at V and 7 bases at J, with 12 bases in the middle. The germline gives CDR1 SGHRS, CDR2 YFSETQ. This CDR3 is CASSFGEKGEKLFF. The CDR3 nucleotides read TGCGCCAGCAGCTTCGGGGAGAAGGGTGAAAAACTGTTTTTT.